The clone carrying this TCR beta chain showed up just a few times. CDR1 is SGHAT, CDR2 FQNNGV, per germline. The CDR3 spans 14 residues. Trimming took 5 bases from V and 7 from J; bases not matched to a gene: 6. The sample originates from a study of blood T cell repertoires in COVID-19. Using immunoSEQ multiplex PCR, the repertoire was profiled, and TCRdb retains in-frame clones only, with some absent. The sample yields 45,000 or so clones, around 79% seen once. This receptor was obtained from a human donor in a cohort sampled during active COVID-19. V and J are TRBV11-2 and TRBJ2-1, with 9 bases matching TRBD2. Sequencing was carried out using peripheral blood. The CDR3 region is CASSPGLARNEQFF. CDR3 DNA: TGTGCCAGCAGCCCTGGACTAGCGAGGAATGAGCAGTTCTTC. Full variable domain (missing parts from reference TRBV11-2 and TRBJ2-1): EAGVAQSPRYKIIEKRQSVAFWCNPISGHATLYWYQQILGQGPKLLIQFQNNGVVDDSQLPKDRFSAERLKGVDSTLKIQPAKLEDSAVYLCASSPGLARNEQFFGPGTRLTVL.